The 10 T cell receptor beta chains below all came from one sample that was sequenced in a study of OX40 agonist ivuxolimab in advanced cancers. Only in-frame clones appear in the TCRdb table, and some are missing; sequencing was by immunoSEQ multiplex PCR. The table records roughly 20,000 clones, about 80% of them present only once. Sequencing used CD4+ or CD8+ T cells sorted from blood, obtained in a trial of the OX40 agonist ivuxolimab. The receptors were gathered from an adult with an advanced solid tumor such as melanoma, head and neck, liver or kidney cancer.

CDR3 DNA sequence: TGTGCCAGCAGTCTGACCGACAGGGGCGAAGCTTTCTTT. Its translation: CASSLTDRGEAFF. The chain employs TRBV2 and TRBJ1-1; 8 bases are shared with TRBD1. The V gene end was trimmed by 5 bases and the J gene end by 8 bases; junction bases not matched to a gene: 7. Germline-derived CDR1 and CDR2 are SNHLY and FYNNEI. There are 13 residues in the CDR3.

This chain links TRBV10-3 with TRBJ2-6; D uncertain. The CDR3 sequence is 16 residues long. CDR1 is ENHRY, CDR2 SYGVKD, per germline. V gave up 10 bases and J gave up 0 bases, with 16 bases separating them. CDR3 DNA sequence: TGTGCCAGCAACCATGGACGGCCCTCTGGGGCCAACGTCCTGACTTTC. Residues: CASNHGRPSGANVLTF.

J is TRBJ1-2 and V is TRBV5-6; weak D call: TRBD1 (5 bases). The CDR3 length is 14 residues. Deletions cut 0 bases from V and 5 bases from J, with 11 bases between. Looked up from germline, CDR1 is SGHDT and CDR2 is YYEEEE. The CDR3 bases are TGTGCCAGCAGCTTGGGTGGGGGAAAGTATGGCTACACCTTC. Amino acids: CASSLGGGKYGYTF.

The chain carries TRBV7-9 and TRBJ2-5; 10 nucleotides align to TRBD2. The CDR3 has 14 amino acids. V lost 3 bases and J lost 5; bases outside the gene matches: 3. CDR1 is SEHNR and CDR2 is FQNEAQ in the germline V gene (reference sequence). This CDR3 reads CASSFGTSAETQYF. Here the CDR3 DNA reads TGTGCCAGCAGCTTCGGGACTAGCGCGGAGACCCAGTACTTC. The entire variable domain, with the rest obtained from reference TRBV7-9 and TRBJ2-5, is as follows: DTGVSQNPRHKITKRGQNVTFRCDPISEHNRLYWYRQTLGQGPEFLTYFQNEAQLEKSRLLSDRFSAERPKGSFSTLEIQRTEQGDSAMYLCASSFGTSAETQYFGPGTRLLVL.

CDR3 DNA: TGTGCCAGCAGCCGTAGCGGGAGGGCCTTGGAGACCCAGTACTTC. Its protein is CASSRSGRALETQYF. This chain links TRBV2 with TRBJ2-5, with 11 bases lining up with TRBD2. This CDR3 is built from 15 residues. Germline V CDR1 and CDR2: SNHLY, FYNNEI. The junction had 8 bases not matched to a gene; V was cut back by 6 bases and J by 5 bases.

The chain couples TRBV18 to TRBJ1-5; D possibly corresponds to TRBD1 (5 bases). The CDR3 runs 14 residues. The germline gives CDR1 KGHSH, CDR2 LQKENI. V lost 6 bases and J 0 bases, leaving 9 bases between the germline ends. The CDR3 spells CASSTENSNQPQHF. The CDR3 DNA is TGTGCCAGCTCGACAGAGAATAGCAATCAGCCCCAGCATTTT.

This clone came up a few times. The V gene is TRBV19, the J gene TRBJ2-7, with TRBD2 matching 9 bases. This CDR3 has 16 residues. The germline gives CDR1 LNHDA, CDR2 SQIVND (reference sequence). The V gene end was trimmed by 5 bases and the J gene end by 2 bases; junction bases not matched to a gene: 10. The CDR3 is CASSYVAGGTPYEQYF. The DNA of the CDR3 is TGTGCCAGTAGTTATGTCGCGGGAGGGACGCCCTACGAGCAGTACTTC.

This clone was observed a handful of times. The rearrangement joins TRBV5-6 to TRBJ2-1; D is uncertain. This CDR3 has 14 residues. V dropped 1 base and J dropped 12 bases, with 17 bases sitting between them. Germline V gene lookup returns CDR1 SGHDT and CDR2 YYEEEE. The CDR3 reads CASSLLASPNGQFF. DNA for the CDR3: TGTGCCAGCAGCTTGTTGGCCAGTCCGAACGGGCAGTTCTTC.

The CDR3 bases are TGCGCCAGCAGGTCCGGGAGCGGTCAAGAGACCCAGTACTTC. Residues: CASRSGSGQETQYF. This sequence joins TRBV5-1 and TRBJ2-5, with D maybe TRBD2 (6 bases). The CDR3 contains 14 residues. Trimming left V 5 bases short and J 2 bases short, with 13 bases between. Germline V lookup: CDR1 SGHRS, CDR2 YFSETQ.

This rearrangement joins TRBV27 to TRBJ1-4; 7 nucleotides agree with TRBD1. CDR1 is MNHEY, CDR2 SMNVEV, per germline (reference sequence). Unmatched junction bases numbered 6, after V lost 4 bases and J lost 4 bases. CDR3 length: 15 residues. The CDR3 sequence is CASSSGDSFNEKLFF. In nucleotides, the CDR3 is TGTGCCAGCAGTTCCGGGGACAGTTTTAATGAAAAACTGTTTTTT.